These 30 T cell receptor beta chains were sequenced from one sample in a study of OX40 agonist ivuxolimab in advanced cancers. Clones were read by immunoSEQ multiplex PCR, and TCRdb kept only the in-frame ones, dropping some. The profile covers tens of thousands of clones, with 88% appearing a single time and 4.1% taken by the ten largest. The specimen comprised CD4+ or CD8+ T cells sorted from blood, sampled in a trial of the OX40 agonist ivuxolimab. Source of these receptors: an adult with an advanced solid tumor such as melanoma, head and neck, liver or kidney cancer.

The chain joins TRBV7-3 to TRBJ2-7, with 14 bases lining up with TRBD2. V trimming: 0 bases; J trimming: 4 bases; junction bases outside the gene matches: 5. Germline values: CDR1 SGHTA, CDR2 FQGTGA. There are 17 residues in the CDR3. Here the CDR3 DNA reads TGTGCCAGCAGCTTAACCCTCCGGACTAGCGGGAGGTACGAGCAGTACTTC. It translates to CASSLTLRTSGRYEQYF.

The J gene is TRBJ2-2, the V gene TRBV2, with D possibly called TRBD1 or TRBD2 (7 bases each). CDR1 is SNHLY and CDR2 is FYNNEI in the germline V gene. V was clipped by 5 bases and J by 7 bases, with 14 bases between them. The CDR3 totals 14 residues. The CDR3 DNA sequence: TGTGCCAGCAGTATGACAGGGAGGGACGGGGAGCTGTTTTTT. Translated: CASSMTGRDGELFF. Together with reference TRBV2 and TRBJ2-2, the CDR3 gives the full variable domain: EPEVTQTPSHQVTQMGQEVILRCVPISNHLYFYWYRQILGQKVEFLVSFYNNEISEKSEIFDDQFSVERPDGSNFTLKIRSTKLEDSAMYFCASSMTGRDGELFFGEGSRLTVL.

This clone showed up just once. The rearrangement links TRBV5-1 to TRBJ2-1, with D possibly called TRBD1 or TRBD2 (5 bases each). The V gene lost 4 bases and the J gene lost 3 bases, with 17 bases spanning the gap. Germline V gives CDR1 SGHRS, CDR2 YFSETQ. The CDR3 loop spans 16 amino acids. CDR3: CASSGTLGGYYNEQFF. CDR3 in DNA: TGCGCCAGCAGCGGGACCCTTGGCGGTTACTACAATGAGCAGTTCTTC. The whole variable domain, remainder taken from reference TRBV5-1 and TRBJ2-1, is KAGVTQTPRYLIKTRGQQVTLSCSPISGHRSVSWYQQTPGQGLQFLFEYFSETQRNKGNFPGRFSGRQFSNSRSEMNVSTLELGDSALYLCASSGTLGGYYNEQFFGPGTRLTVL.

In its sample, this clone was seen a few times. The CDR3: CAWRGVGETQYF. The DNA for the CDR3 is TGTGCCTGGAGGGGGGTGGGAGAGACCCAGTACTTC. This chain joins TRBV30 and TRBJ2-5; D might be TRBD1 or TRBD2, each matching 5 bases. Germline V gene data show CDR1 as GTSNPN and CDR2 as SVGIG (reference sequence). Trimming stripped 3 bases from V and 4 bases from J, with 9 bases between. CDR3 length: 12 amino acids. The full variable domain, with the rest looked up from reference TRBV30 and TRBJ2-5, is SQTIHQWPATLVQPVGSPLSLECTVEGTSNPNLYWYRQAAGRGLQLLFYSVGIGQISSEVPQNLSASRPQDRQFILSSKKLLLSDSGFYLCAWRGVGETQYFGPGTRLLVL.

The CDR3 nucleotides are TGTGCCAGTGCCCCGGGACAGGGGGCTAACTATGGCTACACCTTC. This translates into CASAPGQGANYGYTF. This chain links TRBV6-4 with TRBJ1-2, with 11 bases matching TRBD1. CDR3 length equals 15 residues. Germline lookup yields CDR1 MRHNA and CDR2 SNTAGT. J was trimmed by 0 bases and V by 9 bases; bases with no gene match: 6.

The CDR3 region has the DNA TGTGCCAGCAGCCGATCGAGCGGGACCGATTACGAGCAGTACTTC. The encoded protein is CASSRSSGTDYEQYF. V is TRBV4-2 and J is TRBJ2-7; TRBD2 aligns across 7 bases. After removal of 4 bases from V and 4 bases from J, the junction contained 10 bases not matched to a gene. In germline, CDR1 is LGHNA, CDR2 YNFKEQ. CDR3 size: 15 residues.

The chain combines TRBV11-2 with TRBJ2-1, with D maybe TRBD1 (5 bases). CDR3 length equals 15 residues. Trimming took 0 bases from V and 4 from J, leaving 10 bases between them. Germline CDR1 SGHAT, CDR2 FQNNGV. The CDR3 reads CASSLDPQGYNEQFF. The DNA for the CDR3 is TGTGCCAGCAGCTTAGACCCCCAGGGTTACAATGAGCAGTTCTTC.

This rearrangement joins TRBV7-9 to TRBJ2-7; D not certain. There are 13 residues in the CDR3. Trimming removed 1 base at V and 2 bases at J, with 6 bases between. Germline lookup yields CDR1 SEHNR and CDR2 FQNEAQ (reference sequence). DNA of the CDR3: TGTGCCAGCAGCTTAGAAACAACCTACGAGCAGTACTTC. Translated, it gives CASSLETTYEQYF.

This clone was observed once. The rearrangement joins TRBV6-5 to TRBJ2-2; the match to TRBD1 covers 7 bases. This CDR3 has 15 residues. The V segment lost 5 bases and the J segment 5 bases; nucleotides outside the gene matches: 8. The germline gives CDR1 MNHEY, CDR2 SVGAGI. CDR3 loop: CASSPPTTGTGELFF. DNA of the CDR3: TGTGCCAGCAGTCCACCCACGACAGGGACCGGGGAGCTGTTTTTT.

This clone was detected a few times. The chain recombines TRBV5-5 with TRBJ2-7; no definite D call. The CDR3 covers 12 residues. Trimming stripped 6 bases from V and 4 bases from J, with 11 bases between. The germline V gene has CDR1 SGHKS and CDR2 YYEKEE (reference sequence). The CDR3 nucleotides are TGTGCCAGCATGTCAAACGTGTACGAGCAGTACTTC. This encodes CASMSNVYEQYF. Variable domain in full (rest from reference TRBV5-5 and TRBJ2-7): DAGVTQSPTHLIKTRGQQVTLRCSPISGHKSVSWYQQVLGQGPQFIFQYYEKEERGRGNFPDRFSARQFPNYSSELNVNALLLGDSALYLCASMSNVYEQYFGPGTRLTVT.

The rearrangement uses TRBV29-1 and TRBJ1-1, with D possibly TRBD1 on 5 matching bases. CDR1 is SQVTM and CDR2 is ANQGSEA in the germline V gene. The CDR3 runs 13 residues. V shed 0 bases and J shed 4 bases, with 9 bases lying between them. The CDR3 sequence is CSVEDAGGTEAFF. CDR3 bases: TGCAGCGTTGAAGATGCGGGGGGCACTGAAGCTTTCTTT.

V usage is TRBV10-3 and J usage is TRBJ1-2; D is unclear. This CDR3 comprises 14 residues. V was trimmed by 0 bases and J by 2 bases, leaving 7 bases between them. The germline V gene encodes CDR1 ENHRY and CDR2 SYGVKD. The CDR3, as DNA: TGTGCCATCAGTGAGTCGACACAGAACTATGGCTACACCTTC. This gives the protein CAISESTQNYGYTF.

A few counts support this clone. The rearrangement joins TRBV6-6 to TRBJ2-2; D is uncertain. This CDR3 region has 15 residues. Trimming pared 0 bases from V and 3 bases from J, leaving 8 bases between. The germline gives CDR1 MNHNY, CDR2 SVGAGI (reference sequence). CDR3 protein: CASSYSGGYTGELFF. CDR3 bases: TGTGCCAGCAGTTACTCTGGCGGTTACACCGGGGAGCTGTTTTTT.

The rearrangement uses TRBV4-1 and TRBJ1-5; 8 bases match TRBD1. This CDR3 contains 16 residues. Germline loops: CDR1 MGHRA, CDR2 YSYEKL. V shed 4 bases and J 3 bases; nucleotides not matched to a gene: 8. The CDR3 spells CASSPSLGQANQPQHF. The CDR3 bases are TGCGCCAGCAGCCCCTCTCTGGGACAGGCCAATCAGCCCCAGCATTTT.

The chain has TRBV19 and TRBJ2-2; 12 nucleotides agree with TRBD1. V was clipped by 6 bases and J by 9 bases; unmatched bases: 8. The CDR3 runs to 15 residues. CDR1 and CDR2 (germline): LNHDA, SQIVND (reference sequence). In nucleotides, the CDR3 is TGTGCCAGTAGCACCGGGGACAGGGGGCAGCGGGAGCTGTTTTTT. The encoded protein is CASSTGDRGQRELFF.

The chain has TRBV27 and TRBJ2-7; no definite D call. There are 15 residues in the CDR3. The V end was cut by 3 bases, the J end by 4 bases, with 16 bases between. CDR1 MNHEY and CDR2 SMNVEV come from the germline V gene (reference sequence). The DNA for the CDR3 is TGTGCCAGCAGTTTGAAGGTTAGTGGATGGTACGAGCAGTACTTC. It codes for CASSLKVSGWYEQYF.

The V gene is TRBV6-1, the J gene TRBJ1-1; D possibly corresponds to TRBD1 (5 bases). V was trimmed by 6 bases and J by 2 bases, leaving 10 bases between them. CDR1 and CDR2 from the germline V gene are MNHNS and SASEGT. The CDR3 runs to 13 residues. The CDR3 protein is CASRKGFNTEAFF. The DNA of the CDR3 is TGTGCCAGCAGAAAGGGGTTCAACACTGAAGCTTTCTTT.

The rearrangement joins TRBV5-6 to TRBJ2-6; unclear D gene. In germline, CDR1 is SGHDT, CDR2 YYEEEE. Between the trimmed V and J ends, which lost 4 bases and 6 bases, there was a span of 11 bases. The CDR3 consists of 14 residues. The CDR3 DNA sequence: TGTGCCAGCAGCCGCTGGATGGTGGCCAACGTCCTGACTTTC. Translation: CASSRWMVANVLTF.

The V call is TRBV21-1, the J call TRBJ2-7. TRBV21-1 is a pseudogene segment. This CDR3 contains 21 residues. CDR3 in amino acids: CASSKFVLSDIGAFPSIEQYF. CDR3 nucleotides: TGTGCCAGCAGCAAATTTGTACTTTCCGATATCGGGGCCTTCCCATCTATCGAGCAGTACTTC.

The chain uses TRBV11-1 and TRBJ1-2; D unresolved. The V and J ends lost 1 base and 0 bases respectively, with 9 bases between them. The CDR3 extends over 15 amino acids. Germline CDR1 is SGHAT and CDR2 is FQDESV (reference sequence). This chain's CDR3 is CASSLEAESNYGYTF. CDR3 DNA sequence: TGTGCCAGCAGCTTAGAGGCAGAATCTAACTATGGCTACACCTTC.

The chain joins TRBV4-1 to TRBJ1-2; tentatively, D is TRBD1 (6 bases). The CDR3 is made up of 14 amino acids. CDR1 MGHRA and CDR2 YSYEKL come from the germline V gene. V was cut by 1 base and J by 2 bases, with 8 bases left in between. CDR3 region: CASSQAQGNYGYTF. CDR3 coding DNA: TGCGCCAGCAGCCAAGCCCAGGGGAACTATGGCTACACCTTC.

The chain recombines TRBV5-1 with TRBJ2-7; 11 nucleotides line up with TRBD1. The germline gives CDR1 SGHRS, CDR2 YFSETQ. The CDR3 sequence is 15 residues long. The V and J ends lost 2 bases and 0 bases, in that order; junction bases with no gene match: 1. CDR3: CASSFGTGGSYEQYF. Written as DNA, the CDR3 is TGCGCCAGCAGCTTCGGGACAGGGGGCTCCTACGAGCAGTACTTC.

This clone was recorded a few times. This chain joins TRBV5-1 and TRBJ2-2, with 7 positions matching TRBD2. Per the germline V gene, CDR1 is SGHRS and CDR2 is YFSETQ. The CDR3 sequence is 16 residues long. With 0 bases clipped from V and 6 bases from J, the junction kept 8 bases outside the gene matches. CDR3 protein: CASSLEALGGAGELFF. The CDR3 DNA sequence: TGCGCCAGCAGCTTGGAGGCCCTGGGAGGGGCCGGGGAGCTGTTTTTT.

This clone has more than one count but fewer than ten. The V gene is TRBV6-1, the J gene TRBJ2-7; D call uncertain. CDR3 length equals 15 residues. Looked up from germline, CDR1 is MNHNS and CDR2 is SASEGT. The V end lost 2 bases, the J end lost 3 bases, and 14 bases lay between the germline ends. CDR3 protein: CASSERGLGLYEQYF. Here the CDR3 DNA reads TGTGCCAGCAGTGAACGCGGCCTAGGTCTCTACGAGCAGTACTTC.

The gene calls are TRBV6-5 and TRBJ2-7, with 10 positions matching TRBD1. V dropped 0 bases and J dropped 3; count of bases not matched to a gene: 2. Germline V gives CDR1 MNHEY, CDR2 SVGAGI. This CDR3 comprises 15 residues. The CDR3 nucleotides read TGTGCCAGCAGTTACTCGTGGGACAGGGGCTACGAGCAGTACTTC. This encodes CASSYSWDRGYEQYF.

V usage is TRBV7-3 and J usage is TRBJ2-1; TRBD1 or TRBD2 may be the D gene (5 bases each). Germline loops: CDR1 SGHTA, CDR2 FQGTGA. V was trimmed by 5 bases and J by 4 bases, leaving 15 bases between them. CDR3 length: 15 residues. CDR3 region: CASSATGASYNEQFF. As DNA, the CDR3 is TGTGCCAGCAGCGCTACCGGGGCCTCGTACAATGAGCAGTTCTTC.

The V call is TRBV28, the J call TRBJ1-1; D is unclear. V was clipped by 8 bases and J by 10 bases, with 17 bases between them. Germline V lookup: CDR1 MDHEN, CDR2 SYDVKM. The CDR3 runs to 12 residues. For the CDR3, the DNA is TGTGCCAGCGGAAGGACTCGAAGTGGAGCTTTCTTT. The encoded protein is CASGRTRSGAFF.

The chain has TRBV27 and TRBJ2-5; 8 positions agree with TRBD1. Trimming took 6 bases from V and 5 from J; bases not matched to a gene: 5. Germline-derived CDR1 and CDR2 are MNHEY and SMNVEV (reference sequence). The CDR3 is made up of 13 amino acids. The CDR3 DNA is TGTGCCAGCAGCCCCAGGGGGCCCGAGACCCAGTACTTC. It encodes CASSPRGPETQYF.

The V gene is TRBV5-6, the J gene TRBJ1-1; TRBD1 aligns across 7 bases. The CDR3 extends over 14 amino acids. Germline-derived CDR1 and CDR2 are SGHDT and YYEEEE. Germline trimming cut 4 bases from V and 6 bases from J; bases unmatched to any gene: 9. CDR3 nucleotides: TGTGCCAGCAGCCCCGGGGGGACAGAGCCTGAAGCTTTCTTT. Translating it yields CASSPGGTEPEAFF.

This sequence joins TRBV12-5 and TRBJ1-5; TRBD1 is a possible D gene (5 bases). The better agreement between TRBJ2-3 and the DNA end casts doubt on the J call. Germline V lookup: CDR1 LGHNT, CDR2 FRNRAP. The CDR3 contains 13 residues. The CDR3 reads CASGTGVNQPQYF. Here the CDR3 DNA reads TGTGCTAGTGGCACAGGAGTCAATCAGCCCCAGTATTTT.